The 28 T cell receptor beta chains reported below all come from one sample, sequenced in a study of blood T cell repertoires in COVID-19. Method: immunoSEQ multiplex PCR; TCRdb's copy keeps in-frame clones and lacks some. The repertoire consists of about 110,000 clones, with over 60% occurring once and the leading ten covering approximately 16%. What was sequenced was peripheral blood. These receptors were collected from a woman older than 75 with active or convalescent COVID-19.

This chain connects TRBV9 to TRBJ2-5, with 7 bases that match TRBD1. J was trimmed by 2 bases and V by 4 bases; bases with no gene match: 5. In germline, CDR1 is SGDLS, CDR2 YYNGEE. This CDR3 has 14 residues. This CDR3 reads CASSPRDRQETQYF. The CDR3, as DNA: TGTGCCAGCAGCCCTCGGGACAGACAAGAGACCCAGTACTTC.

The chain combines TRBV28 with TRBJ2-1; TRBD1 matches 7 bases. V dropped 5 bases and J dropped 4; count of bases not matched to a gene: 11. The germline V gene encodes CDR1 MDHEN and CDR2 SYDVKM. There are 16 residues in the CDR3. The DNA for the CDR3 is TGTGCCAGCAGTCCGTCCCCGGGACAGAGATACAATGAGCAGTTCTTC. Translated, it gives CASSPSPGQRYNEQFF.

This chain connects TRBV5-1 to TRBJ1-1; no reliable D call. Trimming took off 3 bases at V and 7 bases at J, with 16 bases between the two ends. Germline lookup yields CDR1 SGHRS and CDR2 YFSETQ. This CDR3 has 14 residues. CDR3 sequence (DNA): TGCGCCAGCAGCTCCGTTGGGCCGGATGTTGAAGCTTTCTTT. Translation: CASSSVGPDVEAFF.

This chain joins TRBV18 and TRBJ2-7, with a weak D call TRBD2 (6 bases). V lost 2 bases and J lost 2, with 10 bases in between. Per germline, CDR1 KGHSH and CDR2 LQKENI. The CDR3 is 14 amino acids. CDR3 residues: CASSPGRSAYEQYF. The CDR3 DNA sequence: TGTGCCAGCTCACCAGGGAGGTCCGCCTACGAGCAGTACTTC.

The CDR3 sequence: CASTPTTGGETQYF. The CDR3 DNA follows: TGTGCCAGCACCCCAACCACAGGGGGGGAGACCCAGTACTTC. The V and J genes are TRBV2 and TRBJ2-5; 8 bases map to TRBD1. The V and J ends lost 7 bases and 5 bases, in that order; junction bases with no gene match: 9. CDR1 SNHLY and CDR2 FYNNEI come from the germline V gene. The CDR3 has 14 residues.

The J gene is TRBJ1-1, the V gene TRBV13; D unresolved. Trimming took off 3 bases at V and 1 base at J, with 9 bases between the two ends. The CDR3 runs to 14 residues. Per germline, CDR1 PRHDT and CDR2 FYEKMQ (reference sequence). This CDR3 reads CASSLGGTNTEAFF. In DNA, the CDR3 is TGTGCCAGCAGCTTGGGAGGAACGAACACTGAAGCTTTCTTT.

This chain links TRBV19 with TRBJ2-3, with 7 bases that match TRBD2. V shed 2 bases, J shed 8 bases, and the junction held 13 bases outside the gene matches. The CDR3 consists of 16 residues. Germline assignment: CDR1 LNHDA and CDR2 SQIVND (reference sequence). CDR3 sequence: CASSINGDYPPPTQYF. The CDR3 nucleotides read TGTGCCAGTAGTATAAACGGGGACTACCCCCCCCCTACGCAGTATTTT.

V gene TRBV10-3 combines with J gene TRBJ2-1; TRBD2 agrees at 8 bases. V shed 0 bases, J shed 4 bases, and the junction held 8 bases outside the gene matches. The CDR3 is 17 residues long. Germline-derived CDR1 and CDR2 are ENHRY and SYGVKD. Here the CDR3 reads CAISESAGDLRYNEQFF. The CDR3 DNA follows: TGTGCCATCAGTGAGTCAGCGGGAGATTTGCGTTACAATGAGCAGTTCTTC.

The chain is built from TRBV18 and TRBJ2-2; TRBD2 might be the D (5 bases). CDR3 length equals 14 residues. The germline V gene encodes CDR1 KGHSH and CDR2 LQKENI. Deletions cut 0 bases from V and 7 bases from J, with 9 bases between. The CDR3 sequence is CASSPPRVGGELFF. CDR3 coding DNA: TGTGCCAGCTCACCACCGAGGGTTGGCGGGGAGCTGTTTTTT.

This clone was seen a few times. The CDR3 reads CSFTNEIEQFF. DNA of the CDR3: TGCAGCTTTACCAATGAGATTGAGCAGTTCTTC. The chain uses TRBV20-1 and TRBJ2-1; D is undetermined. The CDR3 covers 11 residues. CDR1 and CDR2 (germline): DFQATT, SNEGSKA (reference sequence).

V gene TRBV3-1 (or the pseudogene TRBV3-2) combines with J gene TRBJ1-5; D is ambiguous. This CDR3 comprises 14 residues. Germline V gene sequence: CDR1 LGHDT, CDR2 YNNKEL (reference sequence). Trimming removed 2 bases at V and 5 bases at J, with 10 bases between. The CDR3 bases are TGTGCCAGCAGCCAACTCGGGAGGGATCAGCCCCAGCATTTT. This sequence encodes CASSQLGRDQPQHF.

The gene calls are TRBV6-5 and TRBJ1-5, with 8 bases identical to TRBD1. Germline CDR1 reads MNHEY; CDR2 reads SVGAGI. J was trimmed by 5 bases and V by 6 bases; bases with no gene match: 6. The CDR3 is 14 residues long. The CDR3 is CASSGTGLYQPQHF. CDR3 coding DNA: TGTGCCAGCAGCGGGACAGGACTTTATCAGCCCCAGCATTTT.

The rearrangement links TRBV7-9 to TRBJ2-1, with 14 positions matching TRBD2. With 0 bases clipped from V and 9 bases from J, the junction kept 7 bases outside the gene matches. Germline V gene lookup returns CDR1 SEHNR and CDR2 FQNEAQ (reference sequence). The CDR3 totals 17 residues. This CDR3 reads CASSLAGTSGRGGEQFF. Here the CDR3 DNA reads TGTGCCAGCAGCTTAGCGGGGACTAGCGGGAGAGGGGGTGAGCAGTTCTTC.

Points on this clone: Other DNA sequences of this sample code for an identical CDR3. The J gene is TRBJ2-7, the V gene TRBV18, with unresolved D. The CDR3 consists of 14 residues. Germline V gene lookup returns CDR1 KGHSH and CDR2 LQKENI. V was pared by 3 bases and J by 0 bases, with 9 bases between. This CDR3 reads CASSPPSTSYEQYF. The CDR3 region has the DNA TGTGCCAGCTCACCCCCGAGCACCTCCTACGAGCAGTACTTC.

This clone has a single count. The chain is built from TRBV28 and TRBJ1-2, with a possible D match to TRBD1 (5 bases). Trimming shortened V by 2 bases and J by 8 bases, and 9 bases separated the two germline ends. The germline gives CDR1 MDHEN, CDR2 SYDVKM. The CDR3 extends over 12 amino acids. The CDR3 is CASSLGGYGYTF. CDR3 nucleotide sequence: TGTGCCAGCAGTTTAGGGGGGTACGGCTACACCTTC.

The rearrangement uses TRBV2 and TRBJ2-7, with TRBD2 identical over 13 bases. The CDR3 sequence is 14 residues long. With V trimmed by 4 bases and J by 3 bases, 0 bases remained unmatched. Germline loops: CDR1 SNHLY, CDR2 FYNNEI. The CDR3 sequence: CASSGTSGSYEQYF. The CDR3 DNA sequence: TGTGCCAGCAGTGGGACTAGCGGGAGCTACGAGCAGTACTTC.

The chain uses TRBV2 and TRBJ1-1; no firm D call. Trimming took off 6 bases at V and 0 bases at J, with 8 bases between the two ends. CDR3 length: 13 residues. Germline loops: CDR1 SNHLY, CDR2 FYNNEI. CDR3 residues: CASSNSMNTEAFF. In DNA, the CDR3 is TGTGCCAGCAGCAACAGTATGAACACTGAAGCTTTCTTT.

This clone was counted many times. CDR3 DNA: TGTGCCAGCAGTTCCTCTTCCTCGGGAACACCATACGGCTACACCTTC. This gives the protein CASSSSSSGTPYGYTF. The chain employs TRBV6-5 and TRBJ1-2; no definite D call. Germline assignment: CDR1 MNHEY and CDR2 SVGAGI. CDR3 length: 16 amino acids. V lost 4 bases and J lost 8, with 23 bases in between.

This clone is a singleton in its sample. This chain connects TRBV27 to TRBJ1-5; 7 bases are a match to TRBD1. V dropped 6 bases and J dropped 5; count of bases not matched to a gene: 7. Germline-derived CDR1 and CDR2 are MNHEY and SMNVEV (reference sequence). The CDR3 covers 14 residues. This chain's CDR3 is CASRPGTAHQPQHF. CDR3 in DNA: TGTGCCAGCAGACCCGGGACAGCTCATCAGCCCCAGCATTTT.

The genes are TRBV27 and TRBJ2-7, with 7 bases lining up with TRBD2. The CDR3 runs to 15 residues. The trim removed 3 bases at V and 2 bases at J, leaving 7 bases unmatched. Germline CDR1 reads MNHEY; CDR2 reads SMNVEV (reference sequence). The CDR3, as DNA: TGTGCCAGCAGTTTCGAAGCGGGATATACCTACGAGCAGTACTTC. Translated: CASSFEAGYTYEQYF.

The chain recombines TRBV4-3 with TRBJ1-3; D gene uncertain. This CDR3 region has 16 residues. The germline V gene has CDR1 LGHNA and CDR2 YSLEER. The ends were cut back, 1 base at V and 1 base at J, with 11 bases in the middle. CDR3 sequence reads: CASSQGVGVSGNTIYF. The CDR3, as DNA: TGCGCCAGCAGCCAAGGGGTCGGGGTATCTGGAAACACCATATATTTT.

This rearrangement joins TRBV7-9 to TRBJ2-1; TRBD2 aligns across 7 bases. Germline CDR1 and CDR2: SEHNR and FQNEAQ (reference sequence). CDR3 length equals 15 residues. Losses at the gene ends were 5 bases for V and 2 bases for J; bases not matched to a gene: 6. CDR3 bases: TGTGCCAGCAGCGTCGGGGGAGGGGCCTACAATGAGCAGTTCTTC. Its protein is CASSVGGGAYNEQFF.

The chain joins TRBV19 to TRBJ2-7; 7 bases map to TRBD2. This CDR3 region has 13 residues. The V and J ends lost 4 bases and 7 bases, in that order; junction bases with no gene match: 7. Germline V gene data show CDR1 as LNHDA and CDR2 as SQIVND (reference sequence). CDR3: CASSNPGRGEQYF. CDR3 coding DNA: TGTGCCAGTAGTAATCCGGGGCGGGGGGAGCAGTACTTC.

This clone was detected only a few times. V and J are TRBV4-1 and TRBJ2-5; 10 positions agree with TRBD2. Looked up from germline, CDR1 is MGHRA and CDR2 is YSYEKL. The CDR3 length is 15 residues. V was clipped by 3 bases and J by 5 bases; unmatched bases: 6. CDR3 bases: TGCGCCAGCAGCCAGCCTCTAGCGGGGGCCGAGACCCAGTACTTC. Translation gives CASSQPLAGAETQYF.

J is TRBJ2-3 and V is TRBV24-1, with 13 bases lining up with TRBD2. V lost 3 bases, J lost 5 bases, and 4 bases stayed unmatched. The CDR3 spans 16 residues. CDR1 and CDR2 (germline): KGHDR, SFDVKD. The CDR3 here is CATSDPRTSGRDTQYF. DNA of the CDR3: TGTGCCACCAGTGATCCTCGGACTAGCGGGAGAGATACGCAGTATTTT.

The CDR3 DNA sequence: TGTGCCAGCCACTCAGGGTATCCCTACAATGAGCAGTTCTTC. Translation: CASHSGYPYNEQFF. The chain couples TRBV11-2 to TRBJ2-1; perhaps TRBD1 as D (5 bases). Germline V gene sequence: CDR1 SGHAT, CDR2 FQNNGV. CDR3 length: 14 residues. V lost 8 bases, J lost 2 bases, and 13 bases lay in between.

The CDR3 DNA reads as TGTGCCACCAGCGCCCAACGCGGGAGGGGGTACGATACGCAGTATTTT. Its translation: CATSAQRGRGYDTQYF. The chain combines TRBV15 with TRBJ2-3; 9 bases agree with TRBD2. V gave up 5 bases and J gave up 6 bases; unmatched junction bases: 12. The CDR3 runs 16 residues. Germline CDR1 reads LNHNV; CDR2 reads YYDKDF (reference sequence).

V is TRBV6-5 and J is TRBJ1-2, with D hard to call. The CDR3 has 15 amino acids. Germline-derived CDR1 and CDR2 are MNHEY and SVGAGI. Deletions cut 3 bases from V and 8 bases from J, with 19 bases between. CDR3 region: CASSYSRALPYGYTF. The DNA of the CDR3 is TGTGCCAGCAGTTATTCAAGAGCTCTACCCTACGGCTACACCTTC.